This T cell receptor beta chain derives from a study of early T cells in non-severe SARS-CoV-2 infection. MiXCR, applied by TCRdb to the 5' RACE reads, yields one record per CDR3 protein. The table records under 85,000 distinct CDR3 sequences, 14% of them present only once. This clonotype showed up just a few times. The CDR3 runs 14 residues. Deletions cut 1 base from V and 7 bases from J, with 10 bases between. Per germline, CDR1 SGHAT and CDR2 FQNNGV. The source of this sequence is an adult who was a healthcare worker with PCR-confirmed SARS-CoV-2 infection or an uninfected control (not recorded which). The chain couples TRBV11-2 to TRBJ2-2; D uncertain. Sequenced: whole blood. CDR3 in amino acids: CASSLGSASGELFF. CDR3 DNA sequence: TGTGCCAGCAGCTTAGGGAGCGCAAGCGGGGAGCTGTTTTTT.